This entry features one TCR beta chain sequence. These data belong to a study of blood T cell repertoires in COVID-19. Study context: Donors in the United States, Italy and Spain gave samples during acute or convalescent COVID-19. Nucleic acid was either cDNA or gDNA, and it came from T cells, B-cell-depleted T cells, or PBMCs.

J gave up 4 bases and V 5 bases, and 7 bases lay outside the gene matches. CDR1 and CDR2 from the germline V gene are SEHNR and FQNEAQ (reference sequence). The CDR3 totals 14 residues. Authors' analysis steps: For nucleated cells, counts were estimated from reference gene primer amplification. TCRdb's copy holds only in-frame clones and misses some; the assay was immunoSEQ multiplex PCR. The DNA was the basis for D and trimming; V, J and clone size are from that table. The table shows 210,000 or so clones, with 75% to 90% occurring only once. This clonotype was sampled from a human donor in a cohort sampled during active COVID-19. Material: peripheral blood. The J gene is TRBJ1-2, the V gene TRBV7-9; TRBD1 aligns across 7 bases. The CDR3 DNA is TGTGCCAGCAGCGATCGACAGGGATTCTATGGCTACACCTTC. Translation gives CASSDRQGFYGYTF.